This TCR beta chain was documented in a study of T cells in Graves' hyperthyroidism and ophthalmopathy. In patients aged 18 to 65, hyperthyroidism was newly diagnosed, with duration under 2 months. This clonotype has ten or more counts. There were TCR beta CDR3 regions amplified from RNA transcripts. Carried out on the TCR CDR3, a first-round RT-PCR used the HTBI primer set. One entry per CDR3 protein results from TCRdb running MiXCR on the multiplex PCR reads. The table lists over 300,000 distinct CDR3 sequences, approximately 14% of them singletons, with about 10% in the top ten. Germline V gives CDR1 GTSNPN, CDR2 SVGIG (reference sequence). The CDR3 has 16 residues. V dropped 0 bases and J dropped 0 bases, with 12 bases sitting between them.

The clonotype was recovered from an older woman with Graves' hyperthyroidism. The sample comprised blood. This chain joins TRBV30 and TRBJ2-1, with D perhaps matching TRBD1 or TRBD2 (6 bases each). CDR3 residues: CAWSVGGLSSYNEQFF. CDR3 DNA sequence: TGTGCCTGGAGTGTAGGGGGACTTAGCTCCTACAATGAGCAGTTCTTC. The full variable domain, completed using reference TRBV30 and TRBJ2-1, is SQTIHQWPATLVQPVGSPLSLECTVEGTSNPNLYWYRQAAGRGLQLLFYSVGIGQISSEVPQNLSASRPQDRQFILSSKKLLLSDSGFYLCAWSVGGLSSYNEQFFGPGTRLTVL.